The 22 T cell receptor beta chains reported below all come from one sample, sequenced in a study of OX40 agonist ivuxolimab in advanced cancers. Sequencing used immunoSEQ multiplex PCR; TCRdb keeps in-frame clones, though not all of them. The sample includes approximately 94,000 clones, 85% to 95% seen only once; the top ten take approximately 0.55%. The sample consisted of CD4+ or CD8+ T cells sorted from blood, taken in a trial of the OX40 agonist ivuxolimab. Source of these receptors: an adult with an advanced solid tumor such as melanoma, head and neck, liver or kidney cancer.

The V and J genes are TRBV7-9 and TRBJ1-2, with D unresolved. V was clipped by 5 bases and J by 0 bases, with 13 bases between them. The CDR3 loop spans 15 amino acids. Germline CDR1 and CDR2: SEHNR and FQNEAQ (reference sequence). The CDR3 DNA reads as TGTGCCAGCAGCCCAGGACCTCTCCCTAACTATGGCTACACCTTC. Encoded protein: CASSPGPLPNYGYTF.

In its sample, this clone was seen once. This chain uses TRBV5-1 with TRBJ2-5; D is possibly TRBD2 (5 bases). The V gene lost 4 bases and the J gene lost 4 bases, with 11 bases spanning the gap. Looked up from germline, CDR1 is SGHRS and CDR2 is YFSETQ. The CDR3 contains 13 residues. The CDR3 sequence: CASSQDRGETQYF. CDR3 nucleotides: TGCGCCAGCAGCCAGGACCGGGGAGAGACCCAGTACTTC.

The CDR3: CASSPTSGSWGTQYF. CDR3 coding DNA: TGTGCCAGCAGCCCCACTAGCGGGAGTTGGGGGACCCAGTACTTC. The V gene is TRBV7-2, the J gene TRBJ2-5; 11 positions agree with TRBD2. With 5 bases clipped from V and 7 bases from J, the junction kept 9 bases outside the gene matches. The CDR3 runs to 15 residues. Germline loops: CDR1 SGHTA, CDR2 FQGNSA.

The rearrangement links TRBV19 to TRBJ2-2; D possibly matches TRBD1 or TRBD2 (5 bases each). CDR1 and CDR2 from the germline V gene are LNHDA and SQIVND (reference sequence). The V gene lost 4 bases and the J gene lost 4 bases, with 13 bases spanning the gap. This CDR3 is 15 amino acids long. For the CDR3, the DNA is TGTGCCAGTAGTAGCCGGGACCGAAGCACCGGGGAGCTGTTTTTT. Protein sequence: CASSSRDRSTGELFF.

The V and J genes are TRBV19 and TRBJ2-2; D unresolved. CDR1 is LNHDA and CDR2 is SQIVND in the germline V gene (reference sequence). The V end was cut by 5 bases, the J end by 4 bases, with 11 bases between. The CDR3 is made up of 14 amino acids. CDR3 amino acids: CASSPSYGTGELFF. DNA for the CDR3: TGTGCCAGTAGTCCCTCCTACGGCACCGGGGAGCTGTTTTTT. The complete variable domain, with remaining parts taken from reference TRBV19 and TRBJ2-2, reads DGGITQSPKYLFRKEGQNVTLSCEQNLNHDAMYWYRQDPGQGLRLIYYSQIVNDFQKGDIAEGYSVSREKKESFPLTVTSAQKNPTAFYLCASSPSYGTGELFFGEGSRLTVL.

This clone was counted only a few times. This chain links TRBV7-2 with TRBJ1-5; TRBD1 matches at 9 bases. CDR1 and CDR2 (germline): SGHTA, FQGNSA. The CDR3 has 14 residues. V dropped 6 bases and J dropped 7; count of bases not matched to a gene: 7. CDR3 in amino acids: CASSSTGGLQPQHF. DNA for the CDR3: TGTGCCAGCAGTTCCACAGGGGGCTTGCAGCCCCAGCATTTT.

The table lists this clone with a few counts. The CDR3 loop reads CATSRDLGSQVGNTIYF. The CDR3 nucleotides read TGTGCCACCAGCAGAGATTTGGGCAGCCAAGTGGGAAACACCATATATTTT. The chain is built from TRBV15 and TRBJ1-3; D gene ambiguous. The V gene's germline CDR1 is LNHNV and CDR2 YYDKDF (reference sequence). CDR3 length: 17 residues. The germline V and J ends were trimmed by 0 bases and 4 bases, with 16 bases remaining between them.

The chain uses TRBV5-1 and TRBJ1-4, with no clear D. The V end was cut by 4 bases, the J end by 0 bases, with 10 bases between. Germline values: CDR1 SGHRS, CDR2 YFSETQ. This CDR3 has 15 amino acids. The CDR3 coding sequence is TGCGCCAGCAGCGGCGGTCGCGCAACTAATGAAAAACTGTTTTTT. Translation: CASSGGRATNEKLFF.

This chain links TRBV19 with TRBJ1-5; possible D gene TRBD1, 6 bases. CDR1 is LNHDA and CDR2 is SQIVND in the germline V gene (reference sequence). The length of the CDR3 is 16 residues. V was pared by 1 base and J by 4 bases, with 14 bases between. The CDR3 is CASSIAFNRANQPQHF. The CDR3 bases are TGTGCCAGTAGTATAGCCTTTAACAGGGCTAATCAGCCCCAGCATTTT.

V is TRBV5-1 and J is TRBJ2-7; 7 bases map to TRBD1. Germline V gene data show CDR1 as SGHRS and CDR2 as YFSETQ. The J segment lost 0 bases and the V segment lost 4 bases, leaving 4 bases of the junction unmatched. CDR3 length: 14 amino acids. CDR3 sequence: CASSPDRSSYEQYF. The DNA for the CDR3 is TGCGCCAGCAGCCCGGACAGGAGCTCCTACGAGCAGTACTTC.

The rearrangement uses TRBV6-1 and TRBJ2-1; D is perhaps TRBD1 (6 bases). Trimming cost V 5 bases and J 4 bases, with 9 bases left between them. The CDR3 consists of 13 residues. Germline loops: CDR1 MNHNS, CDR2 SASEGT. The CDR3 nucleotides are TGTGCCAGCAGTTCTCAGGGGTACAATGAGCAGTTCTTC. Protein sequence: CASSSQGYNEQFF.

The V gene is TRBV4-3, the J gene TRBJ2-5; no definite D call. This CDR3 region has 14 residues. Per the germline V gene, CDR1 is LGHNA and CDR2 is YSLEER. The V and J ends lost 10 bases and 0 bases respectively, with 15 bases between them. For the CDR3, the DNA is TGCGCCACCTCCGGTGGGTTGTACCAAGAGACCCAGTACTTC. It yields the protein CATSGGLYQETQYF.

The chain employs TRBV28 and TRBJ1-5; 8 positions match TRBD1. The CDR3 totals 14 residues. The trim removed 6 bases at V and 5 bases at J, leaving 6 bases unmatched. Germline CDR1 reads MDHEN; CDR2 reads SYDVKM. CDR3 sequence (DNA): TGTGCCAGCAGGTCCGGGACAGGATATCAGCCCCAGCATTTT. This sequence encodes CASRSGTGYQPQHF.

This clone appeared a single time. The chain is built from TRBV7-2 and TRBJ1-1; TRBD1 is a possible D gene (6 bases). Germline V lookup: CDR1 SGHTA, CDR2 FQGNSA. V lost 5 bases and J lost 5, with 24 bases in between. There are 17 residues in the CDR3. The CDR3 region is CASSRRGGPREWTEAFF. The CDR3 DNA reads as TGTGCCAGCAGCCGGAGGGGGGGGCCGAGGGAATGGACTGAAGCTTTCTTT.

The V call is TRBV9, the J call TRBJ2-1; D ambiguous. The CDR3 totals 12 residues. Germline CDR1 reads SGDLS; CDR2 reads YYNGEE. The germline V and J ends were trimmed by 0 bases and 8 bases, with 6 bases remaining between them. For the CDR3, the DNA is TGTGCCAGCAGCGTAGAGGGTTATGAGCAGTTCTTC. Protein sequence: CASSVEGYEQFF.

The rearrangement links TRBV7-8 to TRBJ1-1; D not resolved. Germline-derived CDR1 and CDR2 are SGHVS and FQNEAQ. CDR3 size: 17 residues. With 3 bases removed from V and 0 bases from J, the gap between germline ends came to 17 bases. The CDR3 DNA is TGTGCCAGCAGCTTCCCATTAGGGCAGCCAATGAACACTGAAGCTTTCTTT. Translating gives CASSFPLGQPMNTEAFF.

The rearrangement uses TRBV6-4 and TRBJ2-2, with D tentatively TRBD2 (5 bases). Trimming cost V 0 bases and J 8 bases, with 22 bases left between them. The CDR3 sequence is 18 residues long. Per germline, CDR1 MRHNA and CDR2 SNTAGT. This chain's CDR3 is CASSDSFRSGQVMGELFF. The CDR3 DNA sequence: TGTGCCAGCAGTGACTCGTTTCGAAGCGGCCAAGTCATGGGGGAGCTGTTTTTT.

This clone was observed a single time. The chain carries TRBV18 and TRBJ2-3, with a possible D match to TRBD1 (5 bases). There are 14 residues in the CDR3. Germline lookup yields CDR1 KGHSH and CDR2 LQKENI. V was shortened by 6 bases and J by 2 bases, with 12 bases between the two germline ends. As DNA, the CDR3 is TGTGCCAGCTCGGCGCGACAGAACACAGATACGCAGTATTTT. It encodes CASSARQNTDTQYF.

The chain employs TRBV19 and TRBJ2-1; D unresolved. Germline CDR1 is LNHDA and CDR2 is SQIVND (reference sequence). V was shortened by 4 bases and J by 8 bases, with 21 bases between the two germline ends. The CDR3 has 16 residues. CDR3 DNA sequence: TGTGCCAGTAGTAACCCCGTGGCTCCCCGAAAAGATGAGCAGTTCTTC. Protein: CASSNPVAPRKDEQFF.

V is TRBV5-4 and J is TRBJ2-3; D gene unclear. The CDR3 length is 16 residues. The germline CDR1 and CDR2 sequences are SGHNT and YYREEE (reference sequence). The V end lost 3 bases, the J end lost 0 bases, and 14 bases lay between the germline ends. CDR3 amino acids: CASSSGPFQSTDTQYF. CDR3 in DNA: TGTGCCAGCAGCTCCGGACCGTTCCAAAGCACAGATACGCAGTATTTT. Looking up the rest from reference TRBV5-4 and TRBJ2-3 gives the full variable domain: ETGVTQSPTHLIKTRGQQVTLRCSSQSGHNTVSWYQQALGQGPQFIFQYYREEENGRGNFPPRFSGLQFPNYSSELNVNALELDDSALYLCASSSGPFQSTDTQYFGPGTRLTVL.

The CDR3: CASSLWGQGNQPQHF. In DNA, the CDR3 is TGTGCCAGCAGTTTATGGGGACAGGGGAATCAGCCCCAGCATTTT. J is TRBJ1-5 and V is TRBV28, with 10 bases identical to TRBD1. V was pared by 0 bases and J by 4 bases, with 0 bases of the junction left unmatched. Germline-derived CDR1 and CDR2 are MDHEN and SYDVKM. The CDR3 runs to 15 residues.

CDR3 in DNA: TGTGCCAGCAGTTATTCAGGGGCTTTTGGGTGGATTAAGGGCTACACCTTC. This gives the protein CASSYSGAFGWIKGYTF. The gene calls are TRBV28 and TRBJ1-2; D might be TRBD1 (6 bases). Germline-derived CDR1 and CDR2 are MDHEN and SYDVKM. V shed 4 bases and J shed 8 bases, with 26 bases lying between them. CDR3 length equals 17 residues.